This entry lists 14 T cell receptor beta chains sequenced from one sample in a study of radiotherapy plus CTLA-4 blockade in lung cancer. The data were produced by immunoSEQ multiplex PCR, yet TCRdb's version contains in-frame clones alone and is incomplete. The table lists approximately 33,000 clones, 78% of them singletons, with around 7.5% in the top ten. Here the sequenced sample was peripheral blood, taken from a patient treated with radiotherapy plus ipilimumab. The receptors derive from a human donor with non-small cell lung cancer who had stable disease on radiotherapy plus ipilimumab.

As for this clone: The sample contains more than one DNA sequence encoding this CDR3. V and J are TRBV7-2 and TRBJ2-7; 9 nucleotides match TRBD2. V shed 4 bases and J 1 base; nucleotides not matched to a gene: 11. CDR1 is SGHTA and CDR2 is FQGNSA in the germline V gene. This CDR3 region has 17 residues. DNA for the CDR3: TGTGCCAGCAGCTCCCGGGGCGGCGGGGGGGGGTCCTACGAGCAGTACTTC. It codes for CASSSRGGGGGSYEQYF.

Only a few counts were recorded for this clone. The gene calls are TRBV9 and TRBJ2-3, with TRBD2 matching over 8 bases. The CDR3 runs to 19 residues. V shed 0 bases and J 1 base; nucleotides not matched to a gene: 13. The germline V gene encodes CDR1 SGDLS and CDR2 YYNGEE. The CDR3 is CASSVALGRVRGGTDTQYF. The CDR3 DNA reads TGTGCCAGCAGCGTAGCTCTTGGCCGGGTGCGGGGGGGCACAGATACGCAGTATTTT.

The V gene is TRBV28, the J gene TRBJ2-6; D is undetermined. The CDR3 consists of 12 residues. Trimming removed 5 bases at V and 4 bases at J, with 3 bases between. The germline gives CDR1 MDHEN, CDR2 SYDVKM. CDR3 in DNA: TGTGCCAGCAGTGTGGGGGCCAACGTCCTGACTTTC. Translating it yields CASSVGANVLTF. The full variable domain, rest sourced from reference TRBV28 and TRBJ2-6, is DVKVTQSSRYLVKRTGEKVFLECVQDMDHENMFWYRQDPGLGLRLIYFSYDVKMKEKGDIPEGYSVSREKKERFSLILESASTNQTSMYLCASSVGANVLTFGAGSRLTVL.

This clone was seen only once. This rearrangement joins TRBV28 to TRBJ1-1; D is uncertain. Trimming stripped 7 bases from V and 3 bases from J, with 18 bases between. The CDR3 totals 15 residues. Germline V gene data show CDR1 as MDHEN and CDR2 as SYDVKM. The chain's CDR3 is CASIAHVRWDTEAFF. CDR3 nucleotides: TGTGCCAGCATCGCCCACGTTAGATGGGACACTGAAGCTTTCTTT. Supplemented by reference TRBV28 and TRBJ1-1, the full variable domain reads DVKVTQSSRYLVKRTGEKVFLECVQDMDHENMFWYRQDPGLGLRLIYFSYDVKMKEKGDIPEGYSVSREKKERFSLILESASTNQTSMYLCASIAHVRWDTEAFFGQGTRLTVV.

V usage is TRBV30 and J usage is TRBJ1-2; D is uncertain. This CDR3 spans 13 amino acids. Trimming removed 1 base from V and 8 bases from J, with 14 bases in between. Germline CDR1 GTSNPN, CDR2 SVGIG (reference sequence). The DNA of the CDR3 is TGTGCCTGGAGTGATAGCGGCCGGGGAGGCTACACCTTC. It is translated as CAWSDSGRGGYTF.

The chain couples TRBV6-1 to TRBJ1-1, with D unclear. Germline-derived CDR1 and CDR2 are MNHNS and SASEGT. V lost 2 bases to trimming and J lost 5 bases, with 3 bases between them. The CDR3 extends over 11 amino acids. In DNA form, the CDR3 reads TGTGCCAGCAGTGAACGGACTGAAGCTTTCTTT. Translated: CASSERTEAFF.

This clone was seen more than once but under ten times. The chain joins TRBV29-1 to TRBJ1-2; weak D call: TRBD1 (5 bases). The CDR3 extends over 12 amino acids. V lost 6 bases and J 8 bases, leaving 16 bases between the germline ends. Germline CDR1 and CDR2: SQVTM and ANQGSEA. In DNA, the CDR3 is TGCAGCGTCTCACAGGTAGCGAGGGGCTACACCTTC. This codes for CSVSQVARGYTF.

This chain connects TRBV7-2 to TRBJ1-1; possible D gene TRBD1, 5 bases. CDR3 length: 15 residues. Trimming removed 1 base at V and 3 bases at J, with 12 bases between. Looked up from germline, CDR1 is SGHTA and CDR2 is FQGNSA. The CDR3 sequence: CASSLGGRAYTEAFF. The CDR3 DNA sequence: TGTGCCAGCAGCTTAGGCGGCAGGGCGTACACTGAAGCTTTCTTT.

CDR3 DNA: TGTGCCAGCAGCTTGGTCGGGACAGACGGGAACTATGGCTACACCTTC. It specifies CASSLVGTDGNYGYTF. V usage is TRBV5-5 and J usage is TRBJ1-2; 7 nucleotides agree with TRBD1. CDR3 size: 16 residues. CDR1 is SGHKS and CDR2 is YYEKEE in the germline V gene (reference sequence). V shed 0 bases, J shed 2 bases, and the junction held 7 bases outside the gene matches.

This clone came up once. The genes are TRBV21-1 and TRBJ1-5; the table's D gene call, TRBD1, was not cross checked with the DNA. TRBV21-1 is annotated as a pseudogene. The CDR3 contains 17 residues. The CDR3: CASSGLGGLRDNQPQHF. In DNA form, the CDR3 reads TGTGCCAGCAGCGGGTTAGGGGGCCTTAGAGACAATCAGCCCCAGCATTTT.

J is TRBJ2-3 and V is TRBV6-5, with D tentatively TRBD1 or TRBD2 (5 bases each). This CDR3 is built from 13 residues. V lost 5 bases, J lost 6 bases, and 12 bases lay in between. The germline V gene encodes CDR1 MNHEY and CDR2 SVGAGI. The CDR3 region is CASSRDPRDTQYF. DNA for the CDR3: TGTGCCAGCAGTCGGGACCCTCGGGATACGCAGTATTTT.

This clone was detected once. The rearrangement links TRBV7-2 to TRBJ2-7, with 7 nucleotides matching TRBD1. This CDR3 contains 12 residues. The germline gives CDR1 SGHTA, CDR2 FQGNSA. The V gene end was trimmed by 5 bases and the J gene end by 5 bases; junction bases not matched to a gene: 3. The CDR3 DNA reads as TGTGCCAGCAGCGCCCAGGGGGACGAGCAGTACTTC. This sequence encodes CASSAQGDEQYF.

CDR3 sequence (DNA): TGTGCCTGGCCCCCCAGGGTAAGTTACACTGAAGCTTTCTTT. Amino acid sequence: CAWPPRVSYTEAFF. V usage is TRBV30 and J usage is TRBJ1-1; D is perhaps TRBD1 (5 bases). This CDR3 region has 14 residues. Germline CDR1 is GTSNPN and CDR2 is SVGIG (reference sequence). The V and J ends lost 5 bases and 3 bases respectively, with 16 bases between them.

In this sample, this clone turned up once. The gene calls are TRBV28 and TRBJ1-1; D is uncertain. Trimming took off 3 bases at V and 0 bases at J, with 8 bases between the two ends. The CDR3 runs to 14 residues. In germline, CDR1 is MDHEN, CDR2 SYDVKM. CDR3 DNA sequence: TGTGCCAGCAGTTTGTGGCAGATGAACACTGAAGCTTTCTTT. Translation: CASSLWQMNTEAFF.